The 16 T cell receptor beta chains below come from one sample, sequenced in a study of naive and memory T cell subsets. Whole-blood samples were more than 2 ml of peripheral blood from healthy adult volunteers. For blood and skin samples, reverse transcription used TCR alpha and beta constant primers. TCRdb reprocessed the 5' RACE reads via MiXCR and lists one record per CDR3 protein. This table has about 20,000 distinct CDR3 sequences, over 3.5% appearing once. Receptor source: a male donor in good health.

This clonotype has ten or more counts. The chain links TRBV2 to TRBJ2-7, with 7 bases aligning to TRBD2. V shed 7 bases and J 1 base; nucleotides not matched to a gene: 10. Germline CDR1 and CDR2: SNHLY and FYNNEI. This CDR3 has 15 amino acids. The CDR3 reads CASTFSGIKSYEQYF. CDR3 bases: TGTGCCAGCACCTTCAGCGGGATCAAGTCCTACGAGCAGTACTTC.

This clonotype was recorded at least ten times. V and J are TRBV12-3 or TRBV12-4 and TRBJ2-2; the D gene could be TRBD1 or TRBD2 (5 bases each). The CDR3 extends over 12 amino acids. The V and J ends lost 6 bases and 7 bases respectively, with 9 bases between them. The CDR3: CASRAGGGELFF. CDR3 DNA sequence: TGTGCCAGCAGAGCTGGGGGCGGGGAGCTGTTTTTT.

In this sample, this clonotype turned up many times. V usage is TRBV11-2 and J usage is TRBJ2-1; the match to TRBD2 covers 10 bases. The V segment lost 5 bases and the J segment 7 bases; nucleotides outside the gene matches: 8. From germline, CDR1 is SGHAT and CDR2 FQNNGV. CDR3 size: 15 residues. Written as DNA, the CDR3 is TGTGCCAGCAGCCTCCTAGCGGGAGTAGGTAATGAGCAGTTCTTC. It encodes CASSLLAGVGNEQFF.

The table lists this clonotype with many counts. In DNA, the CDR3 is TGTGCCAGCACCACTACCCGGGGGTACGCCTACGAGCAGTACTTC. This codes for CASTTTRGYAYEQYF. This chain uses TRBV7-2 with TRBJ2-7; TRBD2 is a possible D gene (6 bases). Trimming pared 7 bases from V and 2 bases from J, leaving 18 bases between. Germline-derived CDR1 and CDR2 are SGHTA and FQGNSA. This CDR3 has 15 residues.

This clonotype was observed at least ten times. This CDR3 is CASSSRQTSTDTQYF. The CDR3, as DNA: TGCGCCAGCAGCTCTAGACAAACTAGCACAGATACGCAGTATTTT. This chain links TRBV5-1 with TRBJ2-3, with D unclear. This CDR3 comprises 15 residues. Germline loops: CDR1 SGHRS, CDR2 YFSETQ. The V gene lost 3 bases and the J gene lost 0 bases, with 11 bases spanning the gap.

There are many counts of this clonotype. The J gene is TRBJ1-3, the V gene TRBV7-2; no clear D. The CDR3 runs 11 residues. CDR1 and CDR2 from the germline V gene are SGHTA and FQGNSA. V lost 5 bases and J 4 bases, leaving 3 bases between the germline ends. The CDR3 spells CASSLGNTIYF. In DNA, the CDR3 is TGTGCCAGCAGCCTCGGAAACACCATATATTTT.

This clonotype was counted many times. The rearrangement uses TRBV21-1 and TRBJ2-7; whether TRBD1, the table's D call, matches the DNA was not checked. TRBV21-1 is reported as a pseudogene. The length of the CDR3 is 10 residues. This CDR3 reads CASSRTGQYF. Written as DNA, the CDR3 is TGTGCCAGCAGCCGGACAGGGCAGTACTTC.

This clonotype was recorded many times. The CDR3 coding sequence is TGTGCCAGCAGTTTAGGGCCGGGGGGGAACACAGATACGCAGTATTTT. Translation gives CASSLGPGGNTDTQYF. V and J are TRBV12-3 or TRBV12-4 and TRBJ2-3, with 8 nucleotides matching TRBD2. V gave up 1 base and J gave up 2 bases; unmatched junction bases: 5. The CDR3 runs 16 residues.

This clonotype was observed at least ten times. The CDR3 region is CASSRLGDSYEQYF. The CDR3 DNA reads as TGTGCCAGCAGCCGTTTAGGAGACTCCTACGAGCAGTACTTC. The chain recombines TRBV4-2 with TRBJ2-7; D ambiguous. V lost 4 bases and J 0 bases, leaving 10 bases between the germline ends. The germline V gene encodes CDR1 LGHNA and CDR2 YNFKEQ. CDR3 size: 14 residues.

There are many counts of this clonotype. CDR3: CASSFSPGQGSYEQYF. CDR3 sequence (DNA): TGTGCCAGCAGTTTTAGCCCGGGACAGGGATCCTACGAGCAGTACTTC. The chain employs TRBV6-5 and TRBJ2-7; the match to TRBD1 covers 9 bases. The V gene end was trimmed by 4 bases and the J gene end by 1 base; junction bases not matched to a gene: 8. This CDR3 contains 16 residues. The V gene's germline CDR1 is MNHEY and CDR2 SVGAGI.

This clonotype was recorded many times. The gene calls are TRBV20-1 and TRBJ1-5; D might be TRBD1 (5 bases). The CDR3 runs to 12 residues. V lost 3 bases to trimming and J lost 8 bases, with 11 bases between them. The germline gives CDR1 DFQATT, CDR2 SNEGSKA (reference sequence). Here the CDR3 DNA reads TGCAGTGCTAGCAAGGGGATGGAGCCCCAGCATTTT. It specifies CSASKGMEPQHF.

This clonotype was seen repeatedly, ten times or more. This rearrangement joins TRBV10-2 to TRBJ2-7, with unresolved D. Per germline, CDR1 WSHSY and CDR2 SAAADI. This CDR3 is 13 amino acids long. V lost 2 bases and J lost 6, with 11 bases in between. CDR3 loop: CASSEPGSGEQYF. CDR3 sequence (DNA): TGCGCCAGCAGTGAGCCGGGCTCAGGCGAGCAGTACTTC.

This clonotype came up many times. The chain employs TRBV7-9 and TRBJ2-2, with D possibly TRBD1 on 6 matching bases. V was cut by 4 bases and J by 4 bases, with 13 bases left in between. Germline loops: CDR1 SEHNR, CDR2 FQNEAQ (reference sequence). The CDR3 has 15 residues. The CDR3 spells CASSSPGAATGELFF. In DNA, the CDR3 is TGTGCCAGCAGCTCGCCAGGGGCGGCCACCGGGGAGCTGTTTTTT.

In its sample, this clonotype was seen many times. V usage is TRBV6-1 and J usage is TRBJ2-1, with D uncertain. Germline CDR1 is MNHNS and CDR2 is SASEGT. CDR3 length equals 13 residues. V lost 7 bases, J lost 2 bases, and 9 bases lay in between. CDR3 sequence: CASKGSPYNEQFF. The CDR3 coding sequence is TGTGCCAGCAAGGGTAGTCCCTACAATGAGCAGTTCTTC.

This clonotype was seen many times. This CDR3 reads CASSLGTGGYEQYF. For the CDR3, the DNA is TGCGCCAGCAGCTTAGGGACAGGGGGCTACGAGCAGTACTTC. V and J are TRBV5-1 and TRBJ2-7; the match to TRBD1 covers 11 bases. V shed 2 bases and J 3 bases; nucleotides not matched to a gene: 1. This CDR3 is 14 amino acids long. Germline V lookup: CDR1 SGHRS, CDR2 YFSETQ. The whole variable domain, filled in from reference TRBV5-1 and TRBJ2-7, reads KAGVTQTPRYLIKTRGQQVTLSCSPISGHRSVSWYQQTPGQGLQFLFEYFSETQRNKGNFPGRFSGRQFSNSRSEMNVSTLELGDSALYLCASSLGTGGYEQYFGPGTRLTVT.

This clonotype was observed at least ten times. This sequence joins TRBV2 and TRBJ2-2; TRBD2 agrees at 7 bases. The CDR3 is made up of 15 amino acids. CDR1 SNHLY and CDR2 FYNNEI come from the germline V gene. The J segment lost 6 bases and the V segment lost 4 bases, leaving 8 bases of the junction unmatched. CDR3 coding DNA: TGTGCCAGCAGTGTCCCGGGGGGAAGCCCCGGGGAGCTGTTTTTT. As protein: CASSVPGGSPGELFF.